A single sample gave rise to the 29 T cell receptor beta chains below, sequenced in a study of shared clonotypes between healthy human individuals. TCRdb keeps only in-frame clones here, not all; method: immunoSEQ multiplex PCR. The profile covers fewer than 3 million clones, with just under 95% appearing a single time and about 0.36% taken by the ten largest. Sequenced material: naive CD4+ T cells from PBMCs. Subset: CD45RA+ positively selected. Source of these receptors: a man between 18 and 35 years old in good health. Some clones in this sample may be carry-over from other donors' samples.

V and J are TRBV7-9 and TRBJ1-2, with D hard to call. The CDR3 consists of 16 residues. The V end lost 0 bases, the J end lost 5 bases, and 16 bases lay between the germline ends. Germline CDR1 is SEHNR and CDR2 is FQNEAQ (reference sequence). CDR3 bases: TGTGCCAGCAGCTTAGCCAGAGCCGGCACACCTTATGGCTACACCTTC. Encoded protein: CASSLARAGTPYGYTF.

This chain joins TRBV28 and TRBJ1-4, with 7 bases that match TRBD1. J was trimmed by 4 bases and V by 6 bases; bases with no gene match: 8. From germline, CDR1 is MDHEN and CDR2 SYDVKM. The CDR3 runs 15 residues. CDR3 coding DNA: TGTGCCAGCAGGCGGACAGGTGGGGGTAATGAAAAACTGTTTTTT. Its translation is CASRRTGGGNEKLFF.

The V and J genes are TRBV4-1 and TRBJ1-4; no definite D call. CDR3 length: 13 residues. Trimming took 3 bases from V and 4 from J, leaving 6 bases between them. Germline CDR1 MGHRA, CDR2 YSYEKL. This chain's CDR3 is CASSQKSNEKLFF. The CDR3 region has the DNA TGCGCCAGCAGCCAGAAAAGTAATGAAAAACTGTTTTTT.

The CDR3 loop reads CASSLGDYSPLHF. CDR3 in DNA: TGTGCCAGCAGCTTAGGGGATTATTCACCCCTCCACTTT. The J gene is TRBJ1-6, the V gene TRBV7-9; D uncertain. Trimming took 1 base from V and 8 from J, leaving 6 bases between them. The CDR3 spans 13 residues. The germline gives CDR1 SEHNR, CDR2 FQNEAQ (reference sequence).

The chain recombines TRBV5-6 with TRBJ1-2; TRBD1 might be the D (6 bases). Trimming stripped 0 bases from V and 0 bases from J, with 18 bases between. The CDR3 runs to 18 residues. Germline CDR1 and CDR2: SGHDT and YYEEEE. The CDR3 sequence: CASSLAAPGAKANYGYTF. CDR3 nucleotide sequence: TGTGCCAGCAGCTTGGCCGCCCCAGGGGCGAAAGCTAACTATGGCTACACCTTC.

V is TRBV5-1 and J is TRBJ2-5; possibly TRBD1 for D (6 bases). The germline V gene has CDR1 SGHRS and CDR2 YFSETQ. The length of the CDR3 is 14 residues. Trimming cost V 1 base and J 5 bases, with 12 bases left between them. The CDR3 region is CASSLQDSGETQYF. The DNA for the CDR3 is TGCGCCAGCAGCTTGCAGGACAGCGGCGAGACCCAGTACTTC. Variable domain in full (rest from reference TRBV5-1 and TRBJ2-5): KAGVTQTPRYLIKTRGQQVTLSCSPISGHRSVSWYQQTPGQGLQFLFEYFSETQRNKGNFPGRFSGRQFSNSRSEMNVSTLELGDSALYLCASSLQDSGETQYFGPGTRLLVL.

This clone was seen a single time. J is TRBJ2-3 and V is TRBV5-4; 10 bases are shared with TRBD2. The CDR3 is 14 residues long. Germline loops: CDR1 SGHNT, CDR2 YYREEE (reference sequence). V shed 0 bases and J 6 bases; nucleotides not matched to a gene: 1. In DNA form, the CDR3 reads TGTGCCAGCAGCTTGGCAGCGGGAGGGGATACGCAGTATTTT. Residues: CASSLAAGGDTQYF.

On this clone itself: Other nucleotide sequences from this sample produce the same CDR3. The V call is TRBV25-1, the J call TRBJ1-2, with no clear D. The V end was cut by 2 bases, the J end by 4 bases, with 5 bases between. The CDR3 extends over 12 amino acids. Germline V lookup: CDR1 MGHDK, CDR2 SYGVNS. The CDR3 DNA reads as TGTGCCAGCAGTGAAAGCGCCTATGGCTACACCTTC. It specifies CASSESAYGYTF.

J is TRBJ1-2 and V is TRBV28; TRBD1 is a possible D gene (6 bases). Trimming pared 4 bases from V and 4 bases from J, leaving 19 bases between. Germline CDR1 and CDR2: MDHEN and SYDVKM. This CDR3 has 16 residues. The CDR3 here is CASSSTPGGLIYGYTF. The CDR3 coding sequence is TGTGCCAGCAGTTCTACCCCCGGGGGCTTAATCTATGGCTACACCTTC.

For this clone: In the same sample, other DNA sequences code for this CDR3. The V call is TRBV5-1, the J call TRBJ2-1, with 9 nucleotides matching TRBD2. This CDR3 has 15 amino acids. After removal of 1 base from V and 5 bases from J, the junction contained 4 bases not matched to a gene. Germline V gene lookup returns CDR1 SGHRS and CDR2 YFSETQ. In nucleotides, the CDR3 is TGCGCCAGCAGCTTGAGACTAGCGGCCAACAATGAGCAGTTCTTC. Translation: CASSLRLAANNEQFF.

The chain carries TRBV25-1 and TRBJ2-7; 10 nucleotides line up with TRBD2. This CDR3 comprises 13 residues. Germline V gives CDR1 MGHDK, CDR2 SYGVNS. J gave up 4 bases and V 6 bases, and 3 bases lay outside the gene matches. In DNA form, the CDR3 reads TGTGCCAGCAGGGGGACTAGCGCTTACGAGCAGTACTTC. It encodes CASRGTSAYEQYF.

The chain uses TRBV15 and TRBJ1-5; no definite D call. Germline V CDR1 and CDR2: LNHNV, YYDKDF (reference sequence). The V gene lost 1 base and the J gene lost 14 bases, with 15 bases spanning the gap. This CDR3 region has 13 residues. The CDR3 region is CATSRVYLSSKHF. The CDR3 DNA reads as TGTGCCACCAGCAGAGTATACCTTTCATCCAAGCATTTT.

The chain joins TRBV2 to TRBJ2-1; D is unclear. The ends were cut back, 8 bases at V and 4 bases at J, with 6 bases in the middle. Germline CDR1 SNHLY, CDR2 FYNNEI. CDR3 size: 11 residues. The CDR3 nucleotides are TGTGCCAGCCACAGATACAATGAGCAGTTCTTC. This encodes CASHRYNEQFF.

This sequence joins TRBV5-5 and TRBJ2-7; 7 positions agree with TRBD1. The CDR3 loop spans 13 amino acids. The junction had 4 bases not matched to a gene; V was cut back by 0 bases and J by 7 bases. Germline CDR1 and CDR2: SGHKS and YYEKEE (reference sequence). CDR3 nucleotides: TGTGCCAGCAGCTTGGACAGGGGCTCAGAGCAGTACTTC. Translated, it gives CASSLDRGSEQYF.

As DNA, the CDR3 is TGCGCCAGCAGCTTGGCCGGGACGGGCTCGGGTACAGATACGCAGTATTTT. Protein sequence: CASSLAGTGSGTDTQYF. This rearrangement joins TRBV5-1 to TRBJ2-3; D is tentatively TRBD1 or TRBD2 (5 bases each). Germline CDR1 is SGHRS and CDR2 is YFSETQ. Trimming cost V 0 bases and J 3 bases, with 17 bases left between them. This CDR3 contains 17 residues.

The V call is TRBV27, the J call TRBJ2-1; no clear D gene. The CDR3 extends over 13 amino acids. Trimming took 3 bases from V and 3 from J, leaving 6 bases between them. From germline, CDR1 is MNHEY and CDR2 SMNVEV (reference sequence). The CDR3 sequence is CASSLGGYNEQFF. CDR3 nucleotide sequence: TGTGCCAGCAGTTTGGGCGGCTACAATGAGCAGTTCTTC.

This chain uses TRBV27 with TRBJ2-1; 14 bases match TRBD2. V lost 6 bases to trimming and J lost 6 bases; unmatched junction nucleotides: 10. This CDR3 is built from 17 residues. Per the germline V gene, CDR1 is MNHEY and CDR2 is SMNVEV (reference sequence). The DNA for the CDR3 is TGTGCCAGCAGCCCTTTGACTAGCGGGAGGGCCTTCAATGAGCAGTTCTTC. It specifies CASSPLTSGRAFNEQFF.

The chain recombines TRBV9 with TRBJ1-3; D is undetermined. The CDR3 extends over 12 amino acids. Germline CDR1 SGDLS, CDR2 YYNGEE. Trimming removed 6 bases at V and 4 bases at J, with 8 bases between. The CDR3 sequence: CASMSDGNTIYF. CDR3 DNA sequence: TGTGCCAGCATGAGTGACGGAAACACCATATATTTT. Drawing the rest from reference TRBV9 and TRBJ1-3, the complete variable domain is DSGVTQTPKHLITATGQRVTLRCSPRSGDLSVYWYQQSLDQGLQFLIQYYNGEERAKGNILERFSAQQFPDLHSELNLSSLELGDSALYFCASMSDGNTIYFGEGSWLTVV.

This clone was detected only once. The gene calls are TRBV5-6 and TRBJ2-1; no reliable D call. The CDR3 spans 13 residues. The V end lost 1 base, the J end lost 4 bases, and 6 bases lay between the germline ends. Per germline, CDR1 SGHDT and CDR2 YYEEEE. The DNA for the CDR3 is TGTGCCAGCAGCTTGAACAGATACAATGAGCAGTTCTTC. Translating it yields CASSLNRYNEQFF.

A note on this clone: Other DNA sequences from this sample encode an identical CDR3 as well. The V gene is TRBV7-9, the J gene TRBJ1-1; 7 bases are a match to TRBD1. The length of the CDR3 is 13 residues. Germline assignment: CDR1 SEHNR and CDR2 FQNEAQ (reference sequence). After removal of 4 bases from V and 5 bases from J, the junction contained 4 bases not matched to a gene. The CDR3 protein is CASSWTGLTEAFF. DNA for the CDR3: TGTGCCAGCAGCTGGACAGGTTTGACTGAAGCTTTCTTT.

For the CDR3, the DNA is TGTGCCAGCAGCATGACAGGGGGCGTTCGGGCTAATGAAAAACTGTTTTTT. Translating it yields CASSMTGGVRANEKLFF. The chain joins TRBV9 to TRBJ1-4; 10 nucleotides align to TRBD1. The length of the CDR3 is 17 residues. V was pared by 4 bases and J by 3 bases, with 9 bases of the junction left unmatched. CDR1 and CDR2 from the germline V gene are SGDLS and YYNGEE.

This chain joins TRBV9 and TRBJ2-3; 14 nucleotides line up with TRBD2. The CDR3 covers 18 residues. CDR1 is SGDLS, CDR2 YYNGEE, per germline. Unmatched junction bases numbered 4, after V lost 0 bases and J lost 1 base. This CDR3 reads CASSVGLAGGLGTDTQYF. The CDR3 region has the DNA TGTGCCAGCAGCGTAGGACTAGCGGGAGGGTTAGGCACAGATACGCAGTATTTT.

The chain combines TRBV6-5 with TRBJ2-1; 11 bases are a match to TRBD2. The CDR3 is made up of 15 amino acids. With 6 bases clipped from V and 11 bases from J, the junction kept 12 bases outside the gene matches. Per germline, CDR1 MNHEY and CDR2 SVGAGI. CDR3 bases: TGTGCCAGCAGCCCCGGACTAGCGGGCCTCAGCAAGCAGTTCTTC. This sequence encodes CASSPGLAGLSKQFF.

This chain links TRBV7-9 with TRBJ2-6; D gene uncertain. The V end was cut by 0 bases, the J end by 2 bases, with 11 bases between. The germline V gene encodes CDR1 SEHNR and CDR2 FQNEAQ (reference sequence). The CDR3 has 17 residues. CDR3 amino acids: CASSLAAQRTGANVLTF. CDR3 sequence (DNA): TGTGCCAGCAGCTTAGCAGCCCAGCGTACTGGGGCCAACGTCCTGACTTTC.

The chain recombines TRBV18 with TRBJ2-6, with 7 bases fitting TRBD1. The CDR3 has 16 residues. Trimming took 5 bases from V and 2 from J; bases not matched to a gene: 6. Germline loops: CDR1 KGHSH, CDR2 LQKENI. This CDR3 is CASSANRGAGANVLTF. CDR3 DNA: TGTGCCAGCTCAGCAAACAGGGGAGCTGGGGCCAACGTCCTGACTTTC.

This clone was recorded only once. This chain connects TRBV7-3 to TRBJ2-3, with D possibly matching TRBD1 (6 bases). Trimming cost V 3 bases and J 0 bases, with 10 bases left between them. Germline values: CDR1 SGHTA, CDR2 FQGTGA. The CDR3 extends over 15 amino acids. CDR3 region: CASSFTQGSTDTQYF. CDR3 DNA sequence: TGTGCCAGCAGCTTTACGCAGGGGAGCACAGATACGCAGTATTTT. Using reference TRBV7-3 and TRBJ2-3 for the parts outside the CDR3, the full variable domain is GAGVSQTPSNKVTEKGKYVELRCDPISGHTALYWYRQSLGQGPEFLIYFQGTGAADDSGLPNDRFFAVRPEGSVSTLKIQRTERGDSAVYLCASSFTQGSTDTQYFGPGTRLTVL.

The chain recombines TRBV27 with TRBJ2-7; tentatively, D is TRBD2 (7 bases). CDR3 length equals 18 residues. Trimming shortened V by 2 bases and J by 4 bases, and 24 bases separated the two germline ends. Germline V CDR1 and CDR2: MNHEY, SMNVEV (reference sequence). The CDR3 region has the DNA TGTGCCAGCAGTTTACGGGGGGTAGACAGGAAATCCCGATACGAGCAGTACTTC. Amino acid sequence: CASSLRGVDRKSRYEQYF.

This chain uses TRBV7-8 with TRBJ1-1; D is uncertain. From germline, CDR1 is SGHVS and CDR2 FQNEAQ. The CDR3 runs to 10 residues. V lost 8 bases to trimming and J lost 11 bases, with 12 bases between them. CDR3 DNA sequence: TGTGCCAGCGGGCCAGCGGGGGCTTTCTTT. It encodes CASGPAGAFF.

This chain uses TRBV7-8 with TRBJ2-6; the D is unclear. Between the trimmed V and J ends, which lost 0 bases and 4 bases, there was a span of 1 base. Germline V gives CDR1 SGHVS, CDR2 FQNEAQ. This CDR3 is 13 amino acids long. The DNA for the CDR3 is TGTGCCAGCAGCTTAGCAGGGGCCAACGTCCTGACTTTC. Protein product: CASSLAGANVLTF.